Below, 13 T cell receptor beta chains from the same sample are listed, as sequenced in a study of CD8 T cells in Susac syndrome. Random-hexamer reverse transcription was applied to about 0.5 to 1 ug RNA. Each CDR3 protein is one row after TCRdb ran MiXCR on the immunoSEQ multiplex PCR reads. The data hold some 200,000 distinct CDR3 sequences, with 95% observed a single time. Sequenced: CD8+ T cells from PBMCs. Receptors originate from a human donor with Susac syndrome.

V is TRBV3-1 and J is TRBJ2-1, with a weak D call TRBD2 (6 bases). The V and J ends lost 0 bases and 4 bases respectively, with 13 bases between them. CDR3 length: 16 residues. Germline V lookup: CDR1 LGHDT, CDR2 YNNKEL (reference sequence). The CDR3: CASSQDLGEVYNEQFF. The CDR3 bases are TGTGCCAGCAGCCAAGATCTGGGGGAGGTATACAATGAGCAGTTCTTC.

CDR3 nucleotides: TGTGCCAGCAGTTTATTTCCGGGGGCGGCCAAAAACATTCAGTACTTC. This encodes CASSLFPGAAKNIQYF. This chain joins TRBV28 and TRBJ2-4; D is possibly TRBD1 or TRBD2 (6 bases each). The V gene's germline CDR1 is MDHEN and CDR2 SYDVKM. Between the trimmed V and J ends, which lost 1 base and 1 base, there was a span of 11 bases. The CDR3 extends over 16 amino acids.

The V gene is TRBV20-1, the J gene TRBJ1-2, with D possibly being TRBD1 (5 bases). Germline V lookup: CDR1 DFQATT, CDR2 SNEGSKA (reference sequence). V lost 6 bases and J lost 2, with 16 bases in between. The CDR3 runs 14 residues. Written as DNA, the CDR3 is TGCAGTGCCCCTCCAGGGACCCACAACTATGGCTACACCTTC. Protein product: CSAPPGTHNYGYTF.

CDR3 in amino acids: CSARDLGGGETQYF. CDR3 nucleotide sequence: TGCAGTGCTAGAGATCTCGGGGGCGGAGAGACCCAGTACTTC. This sequence joins TRBV20-1 and TRBJ2-5, with D tentatively TRBD1 or TRBD2 (6 bases each). Germline CDR1 is DFQATT and CDR2 is SNEGSKA (reference sequence). This CDR3 has 14 residues. V was cut by 0 bases and J by 4 bases, with 12 bases left in between.

The chain combines TRBV13 with TRBJ2-1, with a possible D match to TRBD2 (5 bases). In germline, CDR1 is PRHDT, CDR2 FYEKMQ (reference sequence). This CDR3 has 14 residues. The V end lost 4 bases, the J end lost 3 bases, and 10 bases lay between the germline ends. CDR3 in DNA: TGTGCCAGCAGCTGGGGAGCGAACTACAATGAGCAGTTCTTC. Protein product: CASSWGANYNEQFF.

This chain joins TRBV6-5 and TRBJ2-3; the D gene is possibly TRBD2 (5 bases). Per germline, CDR1 MNHEY and CDR2 SVGAGI. The ends were cut back, 5 bases at V and 1 base at J, with 10 bases in the middle. CDR3 size: 14 residues. The CDR3 reads CASSVRSGTDTQYF. CDR3 nucleotide sequence: TGTGCCAGCAGTGTGCGTAGCGGCACAGATACGCAGTATTTT.

This chain uses TRBV5-6 with TRBJ2-3; a possible D gene is TRBD2 (5 bases). CDR3 length equals 13 residues. Germline V lookup: CDR1 SGHDT, CDR2 YYEEEE. The V and J ends lost 3 bases and 11 bases respectively, with 16 bases between them. CDR3 in DNA: TGTGCCAGCAGCTCGACCGGCCCCGAGGGGCAGTATTTT. Translating it yields CASSSTGPEGQYF.

V usage is TRBV4-1 and J usage is TRBJ1-2, with D tentatively TRBD1 (5 bases). There are 16 residues in the CDR3. Germline V gives CDR1 MGHRA, CDR2 YSYEKL. Trimming shortened V by 1 base and J by 7 bases, and 19 bases separated the two germline ends. Written as DNA, the CDR3 is TGCGCCAGCAGCCAAGTCCTTACCCCCAGGGCTGCTGGCTACACCTTC. Translating gives CASSQVLTPRAAGYTF.

The gene calls are TRBV5-1 and TRBJ1-6, with D perhaps TRBD1 (6 bases). Germline CDR1 SGHRS, CDR2 YFSETQ. The CDR3 has 12 residues. Trimming cost V 3 bases and J 14 bases, with 12 bases left between them. CDR3 sequence: CASSWRGGTLHF. The CDR3 nucleotides are TGCGCCAGCAGCTGGCGGGGGGGCACCCTCCACTTT.

CDR3 nucleotides: TGTGCCAGCAGTTTGACACCCACTAGTCCAGATACGCAGTATTTT. This translates into CASSLTPTSPDTQYF. The chain couples TRBV28 to TRBJ2-3; perhaps TRBD2 as D (5 bases). This CDR3 region has 15 residues. With 3 bases removed from V and 4 bases from J, the gap between germline ends came to 14 bases. Per germline, CDR1 MDHEN and CDR2 SYDVKM.

The chain couples TRBV9 to TRBJ1-1; tentatively, D is TRBD1 (5 bases). Trimming cost V 4 bases and J 8 bases, with 15 bases left between them. This CDR3 contains 13 residues. Germline V CDR1 and CDR2: SGDLS, YYNGEE. The CDR3 sequence: CASSSRQGAEAFF. The CDR3 DNA is TGTGCCAGCAGCTCTCGCCAAGGGGCCGAAGCTTTCTTT.

The V gene is TRBV12-3 or TRBV12-4, the J gene TRBJ2-7; the D is unclear. The CDR3 runs to 14 residues. The V and J ends lost 3 bases and 0 bases respectively, with 9 bases between them. The CDR3 here is CASSFKSVSYEQYF. The CDR3 DNA is TGTGCCAGCAGTTTCAAGAGTGTCTCCTACGAGCAGTACTTC.

The chain joins TRBV20-1 to TRBJ2-5; no definite D call. CDR1 is DFQATT, CDR2 SNEGSKA, per germline (reference sequence). The CDR3 is made up of 13 amino acids. The ends were cut back, 6 bases at V and 3 bases at J, with 14 bases in the middle. The CDR3 loop reads CSAQGLVKETQYF. CDR3 in DNA: TGCAGTGCCCAAGGTTTGGTGAAAGAGACCCAGTACTTC.